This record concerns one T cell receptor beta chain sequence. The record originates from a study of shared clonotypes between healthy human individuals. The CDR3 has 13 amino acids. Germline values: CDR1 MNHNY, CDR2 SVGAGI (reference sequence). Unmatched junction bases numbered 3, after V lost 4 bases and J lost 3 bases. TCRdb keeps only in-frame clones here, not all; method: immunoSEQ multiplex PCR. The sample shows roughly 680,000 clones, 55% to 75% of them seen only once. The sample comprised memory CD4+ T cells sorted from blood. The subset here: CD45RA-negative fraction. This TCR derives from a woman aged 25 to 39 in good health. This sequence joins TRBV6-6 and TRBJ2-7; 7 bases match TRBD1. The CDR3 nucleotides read TGTGCCAGCAGTTTCGGACAGGACTACGAGCAGTACTTC. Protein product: CASSFGQDYEQYF.